Ten or more counts support the clone carrying this T cell receptor (beta chain). Its antigen remains unknown. Germline CDR1 and CDR2: SGHVS and FQNEAQ. The CDR3 totals 16 residues. The J segment lost 4 bases and the V segment lost 3 bases, leaving 8 bases of the junction unmatched. This entry comes from a study of identical twins. Via MiXCR, TCRdb re-called the 5' RACE reads, giving one row per CDR3 protein. Of about 160,000 distinct CDR3 sequences in the sample, 3.5% were seen once. General study findings and limits: With monozygotic twins, out-of-frame TCR alpha sharing exceeded what models estimated. Abundant cord blood beta clonotypes carried fewer insertions; memory repertoires showed none.

The chain carries TRBV7-8 and TRBJ2-1; 8 nucleotides line up with TRBD1. Sequencing was carried out using memory T cells sorted from blood. This receptor was taken from a man between 18 and 35 years old in good health. In DNA, the CDR3 is TGTGCCAGCAGCTTGAGGGACAGGAGATCGTACAATGAGCAGTTCTTC. Translating it yields CASSLRDRRSYNEQFF.